This TCR beta chain was profiled in a study of technical replicates of blood from a handful of donors (dated by TCRdb to about 2017). With respect to this clone: Its antigen remains unidentified. Base quality data are lacking; no much larger clone is found one base away.

CDR1 SGHTA and CDR2 FQGNSA were looked up in the germline V gene. Germline trimming: 4 bases from V, 6 bases from J; junction bases outside gene matches: 11. Inclusive of the bounding cysteine and phenylalanine, the CDR3 is 16 residues long. Kept here is only the CDR3 DNA, which spans 48 bases and is read in frame from base 1. The library was built by means of the immunoSEQ multiplex PCR assay. The source is immuneACCESS, and TCRdb retained only in-frame sequences with V and J called. Part of the clones is not carried over; for the studies checked, unresolved V genes explain less than half of this, and the remainder is unexplained. For this sample there are approximately 59,000 clones; 90% to 95% appear just once. Jointly, the top ten make up 2.5% to 3.5% of the sample.

The clonotype originates from a human donor in good health. Some clones in this sample may be carry-over from other donors' samples. The rearranged chain carries TRBV7-2 and TRBJ2-1; the junction holds 8 bases that match TRBD2. The specimen sequenced was PBMCs. DNA sequence: TGTGCCAGCAGCTCATTAAGGGGACTAGGGGGCAATGAGCAGTTCTTC. This translates into CASSSLRGLGGNEQFF.